These 9 T cell receptor beta chains were sequenced from one sample in a study of CD8 T cells in ankylosing spondylitis. Study-wide results and caveats: It appeared that ankylosing spondylitis blood was characterized by a TCR beta motif of seven or eight highly homologous variants.

TCRdb ran MiXCR on the 5' RACE reads and lists one entry per CDR3 protein. This table has some 220,000 distinct CDR3 sequences, more than 5.5% appearing once. For these receptors, no antigen is known. The sequenced material came from blood, either unsorted or a sorted T cell fraction (not recorded which). All receptors derive from a male donor with ankylosing spondylitis.

This clonotype occurred many times. The chain combines TRBV6-6 with TRBJ2-5; D is unresolved. The CDR3 contains 11 residues. Trimming removed 6 bases at V and 5 bases at J, with 7 bases between. Looked up from germline, CDR1 is MNHNY and CDR2 is SVGAGI (reference sequence). The CDR3 sequence: CASSEGETQYF. The CDR3 DNA sequence: TGTGCCAGCAGCGAAGGGGAGACCCAGTACTTC.

In its sample, this clonotype was seen many times. This chain links TRBV4-3 with TRBJ1-1, with D hard to call. The CDR3 consists of 15 residues. The germline V and J ends were trimmed by 0 bases and 1 base, with 9 bases remaining between them. CDR1 is LGHNA and CDR2 is YSLEER in the germline V gene. Here the CDR3 DNA reads TGCGCCAGCAGCCAAGATTGGCGGGGGAACACTGAAGCTTTCTTT. It yields the protein CASSQDWRGNTEAFF.

A few counts support this clonotype. V gene TRBV7-8 combines with J gene TRBJ2-7; D is possibly TRBD2 (6 bases). The CDR3 loop spans 15 amino acids. Trimming cost V 4 bases and J 4 bases, with 17 bases left between them. The V gene's germline CDR1 is SGHVS and CDR2 FQNEAQ. CDR3 nucleotides: TGTGCCAGCAGCTCTCTGCGGGACGGGGATTACGAGCAGTACTTC. Encoded protein: CASSSLRDGDYEQYF.

This sequence joins TRBV27 and TRBJ2-5; D is possibly TRBD1 (5 bases). This CDR3 has 14 residues. Germline V gene sequence: CDR1 MNHEY, CDR2 SMNVEV (reference sequence). Trimming removed 4 bases from V and 5 bases from J, with 14 bases in between. This CDR3 is CASSYSTAPETQYF. CDR3 nucleotide sequence: TGTGCCAGCAGTTACTCGACAGCCCCTGAGACCCAGTACTTC.

The chain links TRBV20-1 to TRBJ1-5; 10 bases are a match to TRBD1. The CDR3 length is 14 residues. J lost 7 bases, V lost 6 bases, and 9 bases had no gene match. Germline CDR1 is DFQATT and CDR2 is SNEGSKA (reference sequence). This CDR3 is CSAQDRGRGQPQHF. In nucleotides, the CDR3 is TGCAGTGCCCAAGACAGGGGGCGCGGGCAGCCCCAGCATTTT.

This clonotype has a handful of counts. The V call is TRBV2, the J call TRBJ1-5; possibly TRBD1 for D (5 bases). The CDR3 is made up of 15 amino acids. Trimming cost V 8 bases and J 6 bases, with 20 bases left between them. CDR1 and CDR2 from the germline V gene are SNHLY and FYNNEI. The CDR3 region is CASQQREGSVQPQHF. For the CDR3, the DNA is TGTGCCAGCCAACAGAGGGAGGGGTCCGTTCAGCCCCAGCATTTT.

The CDR3 DNA follows: TGTGCCAGCAGCCTCTGGGGCGATGAGCAGTTCTTC. This translates into CASSLWGDEQFF. This sequence joins TRBV7-2 and TRBJ2-1; TRBD1 might be the D (5 bases). Trimming cost V 5 bases and J 8 bases, with 10 bases left between them. Germline lookup yields CDR1 SGHTA and CDR2 FQGNSA. The CDR3 spans 12 residues.

This clonotype was seen many times. The chain links TRBV12-3 or TRBV12-4 to TRBJ2-3; D is ambiguous. Trimming removed 4 bases at V and 5 bases at J, with 7 bases between. This CDR3 is built from 12 residues. The CDR3 coding sequence is TGTGCCAGCAGTTATGGCGGAGATACGCAGTATTTT. It codes for CASSYGGDTQYF.

The chain couples TRBV5-1 to TRBJ2-1; a possible D gene is TRBD1 (5 bases). CDR1 and CDR2 (germline): SGHRS, YFSETQ. The CDR3 contains 15 residues. V shed 1 base and J shed 0 bases, with 8 bases lying between them. CDR3 coding DNA: TGCGCCAGCAGCTTGTGGCAGGGCTCCTACAATGAGCAGTTCTTC. It is translated as CASSLWQGSYNEQFF.